The entry below describes one T cell receptor beta chain. Its antigen has not been determined. Base quality data are lacking; no much larger clone is found one base away. This entry comes from a study of PD-L1 blockade in urothelial cancer (dated by TCRdb to 2017 to 2019). With respect to the entire study: Every patient began therapy around 2014 and was given atezolizumab 1,200 mg intravenously every 3 weeks. About 90% of the roughly 29 patients were identified as males with urothelial cancer of bladder origin, and a prior smoking history was reported by 18 of 29 patients. An ECOG performance status of 0 or 1 was recorded for the patients, and 0 to 3 prior chemotherapy regimens had been received by the patients. Blood samples were analyzed 3 weeks after the start of treatment (second dose) and 6 weeks after the start of treatment. Blood samples gave a median of approximately 150,000 T cells and tens of thousands of unique TCRs, with a median clonality of roughly 0.08. Somatic, immune and clinical correlates of response to PD-L1 blockade with atezolizumab in urothelial cancer were the focus of an exploratory multi-omic analysis. Pretreatment tumor samples, along with matched peripheral blood collected serially before and after atezolizumab treatment, underwent TCR sequencing. Progression-free survival longer than 6 months counted as durable clinical benefit, and TCR features were additionally tested against both progression-free and overall survival. Whole exome sequencing and RNA sequencing of pretreatment tumors were performed alongside TCR sequencing in the same patients. Nine patients reached durable clinical benefit, while 15 to 25 patients did not. Pretreatment blood TCR-seq was available for about 28 patients, at least one posttreatment blood collection was obtained for about 24 patients, and tumor TCR-seq was available for about 24 patients. The paper as a whole reports these results and caveats: A pretreatment peripheral blood TCR clonality below the median was linked to improved progression-free and overall survival. Because the sample size was small (n ≈ 30) and many exploratory analyses were performed, the results are intended to be hypothesis-generating. Patients with durable benefit showed greater expansion of tumor-associated TCR clones in peripheral blood 3 weeks after starting treatment (n of about 22, p = 0.022).

The intended sense of this specimen's time point label: peripheral blood 6 weeks after treatment start. A total of around 30 patients with locally advanced or metastatic urothelial carcinoma, treated at Memorial Sloan Kettering on a trial protocol, made up the cohort. Peripheral blood mononuclear cells were collected pretreatment and during treatment, with between 1 and 8 total time points per patient. The Qiagen DNeasy Blood extraction kit was used to purify genomic DNA from total PBMCs and tumor samples. PBMCs were collected pretreatment and during treatment and were isolated and stored as previously described. Each PCR received spiked-in synthetic TCR analog templates so that absolute template abundance could be estimated from read counts. The immunoSEQ assay used bias-controlled V and J gene primers to amplify TCRbeta CDR3 regions from genomic DNA. Rearranged TCRbeta segments were sequenced at approximately 20X coverage. Concerning the study's data processing: Sequencing errors were corrected by clustering and CDR3s were annotated against IMGT to assign V, D and J genes. Downstream analyses used only productive TCRbeta rearrangements, leaving out any out-of-frame or stop-codon sequences. Clonality was computed as one minus Shannon entropy normalized by the log of the number of unique productive sequences. Fisher's exact test with Benjamini-Hochberg correction, at a threshold of adjusted p below 0.01, was used to find clones that differed between time points or between blood and tumor. In TCRdb, the immuneACCESS table is reduced to in-frame sequences with V and J assigned. These tables do not hold every clone; where another copy was compared, an unresolved V gene accounts for under half, and the others remain unexplained. V and J calls and clone size are copied from that table; D and trimming were computed from the DNA. The sample includes 40,000 to 60,000 clones, with approximately 78% observed a single time. Around 9.1% of the sample is in the top ten clones.

The CDR3 has 13 amino acids, counting the end cysteine and phenylalanine. Only the CDR3 region is kept as DNA, spanning 39 bases read in frame from base 1. Trimming costs V 8 bases and J 5 bases, and their ends lie 15 bases apart. CDR1 and CDR2 were assigned from the germline V gene as SGHDN and FVKESK. Sample: PBMCs, taken around atezolizumab (anti-PD-L1) treatment. Recombination linked TRBV14 to TRBJ2-5; the D gene is perhaps TRBD1, on 6 matching bases. This TCR derives from a man aged 65 to 85 with urothelial cancer. The CDR3 corresponds to CASRRGQFETQYF. In nucleotides, the sequence is TGTGCCAGCCGCAGGGGACAATTCGAGACCCAGTACTTC.